The 13 T cell receptor beta chains given below trace back to one sample, sequenced in a study of blood T cells in healthy people across ages. With a J-beta primer mix and a sample-barcoded 5' primer, a second PCR ran 7 to 11 cycles. TCRdb itself ran the 5' RACE reads through MiXCR, one entry per CDR3 protein. The table has fewer than 2,000,000 distinct CDR3 sequences, 30% to 40% seen once; the top ten hold 23%. Sequenced material: blood. These receptors came from a human donor in good health.

The chain has TRBV11-1 and TRBJ1-1; the D gene is possibly TRBD1 (5 bases). This CDR3 is built from 14 residues. Per the germline V gene, CDR1 is SGHAT and CDR2 is FQDESV (reference sequence). Trimming removed 2 bases from V and 4 bases from J, with 11 bases in between. CDR3 coding DNA: TGTGCCAGCAGCTTATTAGGGGTATCCACTGAAGCTTTCTTT. This sequence encodes CASSLLGVSTEAFF.

Regarding this clonotype: An end of the junction differs from the germline gene, which may be a read error. The J gene is TRBJ1-6, the V gene TRBV7-7, with D unclear. Germline V gene sequence: CDR1 SSHAT, CDR2 FNYEAQ (reference sequence). This CDR3 has 13 residues. CDR3 sequence reads: CASSPNLNSPLHF. For the CDR3, the DNA is TGTGCTAGCAGCCCTAACCTAAATTCACCCCTCCACTTT. Filled out from reference TRBV7-7 and TRBJ1-6, the complete variable domain reads GAGVSQSPRYKVTKRGQDVTLRCDPISSHATLYWYQQALGQGPEFLTYFNYEAQPDKSGLPSDRFSAERPEGSISTLTIQRTEQRDSAMYRCASSPNLNSPLHFGNGTRLTVT.

The chain carries TRBV11-2 and TRBJ2-7; D is possibly TRBD2 (5 bases). Looked up from germline, CDR1 is SGHAT and CDR2 is FQNNGV. V lost 2 bases, J lost 0 bases, and 14 bases lay in between. The CDR3 sequence is 16 residues long. The chain's CDR3 is CASSLRGLPSSYEQYF. The CDR3 nucleotides are TGTGCCAGCAGCTTAAGAGGGCTCCCCTCCTCCTACGAGCAGTACTTC. The full variable domain, with the rest looked up from reference TRBV11-2 and TRBJ2-7, is EAGVAQSPRYKIIEKRQSVAFWCNPISGHATLYWYQQILGQGPKLLIQFQNNGVVDDSQLPKDRFSAERLKGVDSTLKIQPAKLEDSAVYLCASSLRGLPSSYEQYFGPGTRLTVT.

About this clonotype: This may be a read error: a much more frequent sequence differs by one nucleotide. The V and J genes are TRBV9 and TRBJ1-2; 7 nucleotides match TRBD1. Germline CDR1 SGDLS, CDR2 YYNGEE. The CDR3 runs 19 residues. The junction had 20 bases not matched to a gene; V was cut back by 0 bases and J by 6 bases. CDR3 region: CASSVAYRTGGAEADGYTF. The CDR3 DNA follows: TGTGCCAGCAGCGTAGCTTATCGGACAGGAGGGGCAGAGGCGGATGGCTACACCTTC.

The rearrangement uses TRBV15 and TRBJ2-3; 9 bases align to TRBD2. Germline V gives CDR1 LNHNV, CDR2 YYDKDF (reference sequence). V trimming: 0 bases; J trimming: 1 base; junction bases outside the gene matches: 5. The CDR3 length is 17 residues. In nucleotides, the CDR3 is TGTGCCACCAGCAGAGAATATGCGGGGGGGGGCACAGATACGCAGTATTTT. This gives the protein CATSREYAGGGTDTQYF.

In DNA form, the CDR3 reads TGCAGCGTTGAAGGCTTACTACAGGGACCATACGAGCAGTACTTC. Its protein product is CSVEGLLQGPYEQYF. The V gene is TRBV29-1, the J gene TRBJ2-4; a weak D match, TRBD1 (6 bases). TRBJ2-7 matches the DNA end more closely, so the J call is doubtful. Germline V gene lookup returns CDR1 SQVTM and CDR2 ANQGSEA. The CDR3 runs to 15 residues.

The V and J genes are TRBV27 and TRBJ2-3; 13 nucleotides align to TRBD2. Trimming took 3 bases from V and 2 from J; bases not matched to a gene: 2. Germline assignment: CDR1 MNHEY and CDR2 SMNVEV (reference sequence). The CDR3 has 16 residues. The CDR3 nucleotides are TGTGCCAGCAGTTTGACTAGCGGGGGGCACACAGATACGCAGTATTTT. Residues: CASSLTSGGHTDTQYF.

The chain couples TRBV9 to TRBJ1-2; 7 bases are shared with TRBD1. Germline CDR1 SGDLS, CDR2 YYNGEE. Trimming cost V 3 bases and J 2 bases; bases outside gene matches: 4. This CDR3 is 14 amino acids long. Here the CDR3 DNA reads TGTGCCAGCAGCGCCGGAGGGGGCAACTATGGCTACACCTTC. This gives the protein CASSAGGGNYGYTF.

The rearrangement links TRBV30 to TRBJ2-7; D may be TRBD1 (6 bases). V was clipped by 1 base and J by 7 bases, with 14 bases between them. The CDR3 is 13 residues long. CDR1 and CDR2 from the germline V gene are GTSNPN and SVGIG (reference sequence). CDR3 residues: CAWSEYRVGEQYF. CDR3 DNA sequence: TGTGCCTGGAGTGAATACAGGGTCGGGGAGCAGTACTTC.

This chain joins TRBV29-1 and TRBJ2-3; D is ambiguous. Germline CDR1 reads SQVTM; CDR2 reads ANQGSEA. The CDR3 is made up of 14 amino acids. V dropped 5 bases and J dropped 0 bases, with 12 bases sitting between them. CDR3 loop: CSVISSGSTDTQYF. The CDR3 DNA is TGCAGCGTTATCAGCAGTGGGAGCACAGATACGCAGTATTTT.

The gene calls are TRBV7-8 and TRBJ1-6; D gene ambiguous. The CDR3 has 17 residues. Germline V gene lookup returns CDR1 SGHVS and CDR2 FQNEAQ. Trimming left V 3 bases short and J 6 bases short, with 18 bases between. CDR3 coding DNA: TGTGCCAGCAGCTTGAATAGTGGGCCAGGCGCTAATTCACCCCTCCACTTT. This codes for CASSLNSGPGANSPLHF.

Remarks on this clonotype: Given a much more abundant clone one base away, this may be a read error. The chain employs TRBV15 and TRBJ2-7, with TRBD1 identical over 8 bases. The V and J ends lost 1 base and 1 base, in that order; junction bases with no gene match: 0. Germline CDR1 reads LNHNV; CDR2 reads YYDKDF (reference sequence). This CDR3 comprises 14 residues. The DNA for the CDR3 is TGTGCCACCAGCAGAGGGGACAGGTCCTACGAGCAGTACTTC. Encoded protein: CATSRGDRSYEQYF.

The V call is TRBV12-3 or TRBV12-4, the J call TRBJ2-4; D perhaps matches TRBD1 (5 bases). The better agreement between TRBJ2-7 and the DNA end casts doubt on the J call. The CDR3 spans 16 residues. The CDR3 loop is CASSPGQGAHSYEQYF. In DNA form, the CDR3 reads TGTGCCAGCAGCCCTGGGCAAGGGGCCCACTCCTACGAGCAGTACTTC.